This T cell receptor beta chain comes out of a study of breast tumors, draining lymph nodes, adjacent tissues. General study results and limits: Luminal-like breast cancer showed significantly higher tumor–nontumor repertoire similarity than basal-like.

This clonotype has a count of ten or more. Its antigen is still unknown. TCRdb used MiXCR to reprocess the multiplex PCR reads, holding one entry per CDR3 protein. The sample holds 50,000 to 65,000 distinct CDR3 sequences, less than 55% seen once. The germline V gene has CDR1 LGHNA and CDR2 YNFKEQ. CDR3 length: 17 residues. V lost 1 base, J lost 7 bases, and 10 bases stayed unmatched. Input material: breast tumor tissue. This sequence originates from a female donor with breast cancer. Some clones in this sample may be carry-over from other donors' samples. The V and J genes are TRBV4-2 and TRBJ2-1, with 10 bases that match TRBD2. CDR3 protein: CASSQGDGTSVGNEQFF. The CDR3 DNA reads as TGTGCCAGCAGCCAAGGGGACGGGACTAGCGTTGGTAATGAGCAGTTCTTC.